The rows below give T cell receptor beta chains drawn from one sample of a study of CD8 T cells in Susac syndrome. Each CDR3 protein is one row after TCRdb ran MiXCR on the immunoSEQ multiplex PCR reads. The profile covers under 200,000 distinct CDR3 sequences, with 90% to 95% appearing a single time and roughly 0.16% taken by the ten largest. The sequencing sample was made of CD8+ T cells from PBMCs. These receptors originate from a human donor with multiple sclerosis. Each CDR3 is given with its conserved first and last residue. D genes are given only for firm matches. Clone size is shown for a subset of rows, as once, few, many or a class of expanded clone.

.	.	TRBJ2-7	TRBV20-1	CSARDGGREYEQYF	TGCAGTGCTAGAGATGGCGGAAGAGAATACGAGCAGTACTTC
TRBD1	.	TRBJ2-2	TRBV7-9	CASSPQHRGHTGELFF	TGTGCCAGCAGCCCGCAGCACAGGGGACACACCGGGGAGCTGTTTTTT
TRBD2	.	TRBJ2-3	TRBV20-1	CSADKTIAGGPRTDTQYF	TGCAGTGCGGATAAAACTATCGCGGGAGGGCCCCGCACAGATACGCAGTATTTT
.	.	TRBJ2-1	TRBV5-1	CASSIGTGRDEQFF	TGCGCCAGCAGTATAGGGACGGGACGGGATGAGCAGTTCTTC
.	.	TRBJ2-7	TRBV27	CASSLGLPSYEQYF	TGTGCCAGCAGTTTAGGGCTGCCGAGCTACGAGCAGTACTTC
TRBD1	.	TRBJ1-1	TRBV6-6	CASSPQGGTHTEAFF	TGTGCCAGCTCCCCACAGGGGGGTACGCACACTGAAGCTTTCTTT
.	.	TRBJ1-1	TRBV30	CAWSVLGFTEAFF	TGTGCCTGGAGTGTACTTGGTTTCACTGAAGCTTTCTTT
.	.	TRBJ1-2	TRBV9	CASSAVVPPIYGYTF	TGTGCCAGCAGCGCCGTAGTACCTCCTATATATGGCTACACCTTC
TRBD2	.	TRBJ2-1	TRBV29-1	CSVGWLAGGSGNEQFF	TGCAGCGTTGGGTGGCTAGCGGGAGGGTCGGGTAATGAGCAGTTCTTC
TRBD2	.	TRBJ2-1	TRBV7-8	CASSSSGGTHNEQFF	TGTGCCAGCAGCTCGAGCGGGGGGACCCACAATGAGCAGTTCTTC
.	.	TRBJ2-7	TRBV11-2	CASSFLTGPYEQYF	TGTGCCAGCAGCTTTCTAACAGGTCCCTACGAGCAGTACTTC
.	.	TRBJ2-2	TRBV20-1	CSARAPENGELFF	TGCAGTGCTAGAGCTCCAGAGAACGGGGAGCTGTTTTTT
.	.	TRBJ1-6	TRBV25-1	CASSELGTIMGSPLHF	TGTGCCAGCAGTGAATTAGGGACCATAATGGGTTCACCCCTCCACTTT
.	.	TRBJ2-7	TRBV12-5	CASGLAIYEQYF	TGTGCTAGTGGTTTGGCAATCTACGAGCAGTACTTC
.	.	TRBJ2-6	TRBV4-2	CASSRQGSSGANVLTF	TGTGCCAGCAGCCGACAAGGGAGTTCTGGGGCCAACGTCCTGACTTTC
.	.	TRBJ1-2	TRBV5-1	CASTRSWYGYTF	TGCGCCAGCACGAGGAGTTGGTATGGCTACACCTTC
TRBD2	.	TRBJ2-3	TRBV29-1	CSVEETSGTDTDTQYF	TGCAGCGTTGAAGAAACTAGCGGGACCGACACAGATACGCAGTATTTT
.	.	TRBJ2-7	TRBV6-2/TRBV6-3	CASRPGRIYEQYF	TGTGCCAGCAGACCGGGACGGATCTACGAGCAGTACTTC
.	once	TRBJ2-5	TRBV29-1	CSVAIRGRQETQYF	TGCAGCGTTGCAATTCGTGGCCGCCAAGAGACCCAGTACTTC
.	.	TRBJ1-5	TRBV20-1	CSARPRQVISNQPQHF	TGCAGTGCTAGACCAAGACAGGTCATTAGCAATCAGCCCCAGCATTTT
.	.	TRBJ2-5	TRBV27	CASSLYTQETQYF	TGTGCCAGCAGTTTATACACCCAAGAGACCCAGTACTTC
TRBD2	.	TRBJ2-3	TRBV7-9	CASSPGQRESFDTQYF	TGTGCCAGCAGCCCCGGGCAGCGGGAGTCGTTTGATACGCAGTATTTT